This T cell receptor beta chain was observed in a study of shared clonotypes between healthy human individuals. Notes on the study in general: Shared clonotypes: roughly 4.5% naive CD4, around 3.5% naive CD8, under 2.5% memory CD4, over 0.3% memory CD8.

This CDR3 is built from 14 residues. The germline CDR1 and CDR2 sequences are MNHEY and SMNVEV (reference sequence). Germline trimming cut 6 bases from V and 5 bases from J; bases unmatched to any gene: 4. Measured with immunoSEQ multiplex PCR; TCRdb has only the in-frame clones, and not every one. The sample contains roughly 650,000 clones, roughly 97% of which appear only once. In regard to this clone: The antigen is undetermined.

Partitioning of CD4+ cells yielded a CD45RA+ naive subset and a CD45RA-negative memory subset. This receptor was taken from a young woman in good health. The sequenced material came from naive CD4+ T cells sorted from blood. The sample's subset: CD45RA+ positively selected. The chain has TRBV27 and TRBJ2-2, with 9 bases fitting TRBD2. CDR3 coding DNA: TGTGCCAGCAGGAGGAGCGGGGGGACCGGGGAGCTGTTTTTT. It specifies CASRRSGGTGELFF.